The 23 T cell receptor beta chains below were found in one sample sequenced in a study of T cells in pancreatic ductal adenocarcinoma. No neoadjuvant therapy was given to the selected pancreatic ductal adenocarcinoma patients before their surgery. The table came from immunoSEQ multiplex PCR; TCRdb's copy has only in-frame clones and leaves some out. This table has some 16,000 clones, about 90% appearing once. Source material: PBMCs. These receptors originate from a human donor with pancreatic ductal adenocarcinoma.

The V gene is TRBV7-2, the J gene TRBJ2-2; 7 bases map to TRBD1. J lost 0 bases, V lost 2 bases, and 9 bases had no gene match. Germline V gene sequence: CDR1 SGHTA, CDR2 FQGNSA. The CDR3 has 18 residues. CDR3 sequence reads: CASSLLYRGYANTGELFF. CDR3 DNA sequence: TGTGCCAGCAGCTTACTGTACAGGGGCTACGCGAACACCGGGGAGCTGTTTTTT.

The genes are TRBV9 and TRBJ2-1, with TRBD2 matching over 7 bases. This CDR3 comprises 14 residues. Losses at the gene ends were 0 bases for V and 6 bases for J; bases not matched to a gene: 3. Germline V gene lookup returns CDR1 SGDLS and CDR2 YYNGEE. CDR3 nucleotides: TGTGCCAGCAGCGTAGATGGGAGGGCCAATGAGCAGTTCTTC. This gives the protein CASSVDGRANEQFF.

The J gene is TRBJ2-3, the V gene TRBV19; 9 bases line up with TRBD2. Germline CDR1 and CDR2: LNHDA and SQIVND (reference sequence). This CDR3 region has 16 residues. V lost 5 bases, J lost 4 bases, and 10 bases stayed unmatched. DNA for the CDR3: TGTGCCAGTAGTGGTATAGGCGGGGGGGCGCCAGATACGCAGTATTTT. It translates to CASSGIGGGAPDTQYF. Variable domain in full (rest from reference TRBV19 and TRBJ2-3): DGGITQSPKYLFRKEGQNVTLSCEQNLNHDAMYWYRQDPGQGLRLIYYSQIVNDFQKGDIAEGYSVSREKKESFPLTVTSAQKNPTAFYLCASSGIGGGAPDTQYFGPGTRLTVL.

The CDR3 here is CASSDPPWDTQYF. CDR3 bases: TGCGCCAGCAGTGATCCCCCCTGGGATACGCAGTATTTT. J is TRBJ2-3 and V is TRBV10-2; no clear D gene. This CDR3 has 13 amino acids. The V end lost 3 bases, the J end lost 6 bases, and 10 bases lay between the germline ends. Germline V gives CDR1 WSHSY, CDR2 SAAADI.

The rearrangement joins TRBV7-9 to TRBJ1-1; D might be TRBD1 (5 bases). Trimming pared 5 bases from V and 1 base from J, leaving 17 bases between. CDR3 length: 16 residues. Per the germline V gene, CDR1 is SEHNR and CDR2 is FQNEAQ (reference sequence). The CDR3 nucleotides are TGTGCCAGCAGCCCAGTGGGGCAGGGACCGAACACTGAAGCTTTCTTT. This translates into CASSPVGQGPNTEAFF.

The V gene is TRBV28, the J gene TRBJ1-2; 8 nucleotides agree with TRBD1. The CDR3 contains 13 residues. V lost 6 bases to trimming and J lost 4 bases; unmatched junction nucleotides: 4. Per the germline V gene, CDR1 is MDHEN and CDR2 is SYDVKM. CDR3 sequence (DNA): TGTGCCAGCAGCTCGGGACAGGTCTATGGCTACACCTTC. It is translated as CASSSGQVYGYTF.

The rearrangement links TRBV12-2 to TRBJ1-1; the DNA was not compared with TRBD1, the D call given in the table. TRBV12-2 is given as a pseudogene. The CDR3 loop spans 15 amino acids. The CDR3 loop is CASRFWDSRGTEAFF. CDR3 sequence (DNA): TGTGCAAGTCGCTTTTGGGACAGTAGGGGCACTGAAGCTTTCTTT.

The V gene is TRBV28, the J gene TRBJ1-5; no reliable D call. The CDR3 has 14 amino acids. Germline loops: CDR1 MDHEN, CDR2 SYDVKM. Trimming pared 5 bases from V and 3 bases from J, leaving 11 bases between. CDR3: CASSPPDLNQPQHF. CDR3 DNA sequence: TGTGCCAGCAGTCCTCCGGACCTCAATCAGCCCCAGCATTTT. The variable domain in full, with the rest retrieved from reference TRBV28 and TRBJ1-5, is DVKVTQSSRYLVKRTGEKVFLECVQDMDHENMFWYRQDPGLGLRLIYFSYDVKMKEKGDIPEGYSVSREKKERFSLILESASTNQTSMYLCASSPPDLNQPQHFGDGTRLSIL.

The gene calls are TRBV6-1 and TRBJ2-5, with TRBD1 identical over 9 bases. The V gene's germline CDR1 is MNHNS and CDR2 SASEGT. There are 15 residues in the CDR3. The ends lost 6 bases at V and 3 bases at J; junction bases unmatched: 8. CDR3 nucleotide sequence: TGTGCCAGCAGAGCCTACCGGGACAGGGAAGAGACCCAGTACTTC. Translating it yields CASRAYRDREETQYF.

V usage is TRBV28 and J usage is TRBJ2-7, with TRBD2 identical over 8 bases. V was pared by 2 bases and J by 3 bases, with 12 bases of the junction left unmatched. Germline V gives CDR1 MDHEN, CDR2 SYDVKM. The CDR3 loop spans 17 amino acids. Here the CDR3 DNA reads TGTGCCAGCAGTTTAGTTCCGGGACTAGGATCAGTCTACGAGCAGTACTTC. Translation: CASSLVPGLGSVYEQYF. Using reference TRBV28 and TRBJ2-7 for the parts outside the CDR3, the full variable domain is DVKVTQSSRYLVKRTGEKVFLECVQDMDHENMFWYRQDPGLGLRLIYFSYDVKMKEKGDIPEGYSVSREKKERFSLILESASTNQTSMYLCASSLVPGLGSVYEQYFGPGTRLTVT.

V is TRBV7-8 and J is TRBJ1-6; D remains unclear. Germline CDR1 SGHVS, CDR2 FQNEAQ. Trimming removed 4 bases from V and 0 bases from J, with 13 bases in between. The CDR3 length is 17 residues. CDR3 protein: CASSSGMQSSYNSPLHF. In nucleotides, the CDR3 is TGTGCCAGCAGCTCCGGGATGCAAAGCTCCTATAATTCACCCCTCCACTTT.

This clone was recorded once. The chain is built from TRBV7-9 and TRBJ2-7; D may match TRBD1 or TRBD2 (5 bases each). The CDR3 consists of 14 residues. Germline V gene data show CDR1 as SEHNR and CDR2 as FQNEAQ (reference sequence). The V gene lost 4 bases and the J gene lost 2 bases, with 12 bases spanning the gap. The chain's CDR3 is CASSSGDRTYEQYF. Here the CDR3 DNA reads TGTGCCAGCAGCTCCGGGGACCGCACCTACGAGCAGTACTTC.

The rearrangement links TRBV5-1 to TRBJ1-2, with TRBD1 as a possible D gene (5 bases). V was shortened by 2 bases and J by 4 bases, with 9 bases between the two germline ends. The germline V gene has CDR1 SGHRS and CDR2 YFSETQ. The length of the CDR3 is 13 residues. The CDR3 nucleotides are TGCGCCAGCAGCTTTGGGGCTAGCTATGGCTACACCTTC. The encoded protein is CASSFGASYGYTF.

The genes are TRBV4-3 and TRBJ2-5, with TRBD2 identical over 8 bases. Per the germline V gene, CDR1 is LGHNA and CDR2 is YSLEER. V lost 0 bases to trimming and J lost 0 bases; unmatched junction nucleotides: 9. The CDR3 consists of 18 residues. CDR3 residues: CASSQDLRAGAYQETQYF. The CDR3 DNA sequence: TGCGCCAGCAGCCAAGATCTTAGAGCGGGGGCGTACCAAGAGACCCAGTACTTC.

The chain is built from TRBV5-1 and TRBJ2-5; TRBD2 agrees at 9 bases. The trim removed 2 bases at V and 2 bases at J, leaving 7 bases unmatched. This CDR3 is built from 16 residues. Germline-derived CDR1 and CDR2 are SGHRS and YFSETQ. The chain's CDR3 is CASSLQPRGGQETQYF. The CDR3 DNA reads TGCGCCAGCAGCTTACAACCGCGGGGGGGGCAAGAGACCCAGTACTTC.

The chain links TRBV7-2 to TRBJ1-2; TRBD1 might be the D (6 bases). The V gene's germline CDR1 is SGHTA and CDR2 FQGNSA. The CDR3 has 15 residues. V lost 2 bases and J 1 base, leaving 11 bases between the germline ends. In DNA, the CDR3 is TGTGCCAGCAGCTTAAACAGGGACCTTAACTATGGCTACACCTTC. It translates to CASSLNRDLNYGYTF.

The chain carries TRBV29-1 and TRBJ1-3; D gene unclear. Per the germline V gene, CDR1 is SQVTM and CDR2 is ANQGSEA. Trimming removed 1 base at V and 1 base at J, with 8 bases between. CDR3 length: 14 amino acids. The CDR3 region has the DNA TGCAGCGTTGAAGTTGGTTCATCTGGAAACACCATATATTTT. Translating gives CSVEVGSSGNTIYF. Together with reference TRBV29-1 and TRBJ1-3, the CDR3 gives the full variable domain: SAVISQKPSRDICQRGTSLTIQCQVDSQVTMMFWYRQQPGQSLTLIATANQGSEATYESGFVIDKFPISRPNLTFSTLTVSNMSPEDSSIYLCSVEVGSSGNTIYFGEGSWLTVV.

This chain uses TRBV28 with TRBJ2-1; D ambiguous. The length of the CDR3 is 15 residues. Per the germline V gene, CDR1 is MDHEN and CDR2 is SYDVKM. Trimming took 2 bases from V and 0 from J, leaving 8 bases between them. CDR3 coding DNA: TGTGCCAGCAGTTTAATCCCGATCTCCTACAATGAGCAGTTCTTC. It is translated as CASSLIPISYNEQFF. Using reference TRBV28 and TRBJ2-1 for the parts outside the CDR3, the full variable domain is DVKVTQSSRYLVKRTGEKVFLECVQDMDHENMFWYRQDPGLGLRLIYFSYDVKMKEKGDIPEGYSVSREKKERFSLILESASTNQTSMYLCASSLIPISYNEQFFGPGTRLTVL.

The chain recombines TRBV28 with TRBJ1-1; D is undetermined. The CDR3 runs to 12 residues. CDR1 and CDR2 (germline): MDHEN, SYDVKM. Trimming pared 8 bases from V and 4 bases from J, leaving 11 bases between. The CDR3 coding sequence is TGTGCCAGCTGTCGTACGTTCACTGAAGCTTTCTTT. Protein: CASCRTFTEAFF.

This chain uses TRBV27 with TRBJ1-2, with D unclear. From germline, CDR1 is MNHEY and CDR2 SMNVEV (reference sequence). This CDR3 region has 16 residues. Trimming removed 4 bases at V and 3 bases at J, with 18 bases between. The CDR3 reads CASSSSPAGLHYGYTF. The CDR3 DNA sequence: TGTGCCAGCAGTTCCAGCCCCGCCGGGCTCCACTATGGCTACACCTTC.

V and J are TRBV6-5 and TRBJ2-1; D gene uncertain. The CDR3 covers 13 residues. V dropped 5 bases and J dropped 4 bases, with 9 bases sitting between them. Germline CDR1 is MNHEY and CDR2 is SVGAGI. The CDR3 sequence: CASSPNRYNEQFF. CDR3 bases: TGTGCCAGCAGTCCTAACCGTTACAATGAGCAGTTCTTC.

This clone is a singleton in its sample. V gene TRBV6-5 combines with J gene TRBJ1-2; 7 nucleotides match TRBD1. This CDR3 spans 14 amino acids. Germline CDR1 reads MNHEY; CDR2 reads SVGAGI. The V and J ends lost 2 bases and 2 bases, in that order; junction bases with no gene match: 2. CDR3 coding DNA: TGTGCCAGCAGTTACCGGGGACAGAACTATGGCTACACCTTC. This gives the protein CASSYRGQNYGYTF.

This chain joins TRBV6-1 and TRBJ1-2; D is unresolved. Germline CDR1 and CDR2: MNHNS and SASEGT. Between the trimmed V and J ends, which lost 0 bases and 8 bases, there was a span of 10 bases. The CDR3 consists of 13 residues. The CDR3 protein is CASSEARVSGYTF. The CDR3 nucleotides are TGTGCCAGCAGTGAAGCGCGGGTTAGCGGCTACACCTTC.